This T cell receptor (beta chain) was sequenced in a study of T cells in women clearing cervical HPV infection. Assay used: immunoSEQ multiplex PCR; TCRdb lists only in-frame clones, some missing. The sample has around 23,000 clones, and its top ten clones hold under 3.5%. HPV was found by MY09/MY11 PCR and dot-blot genotyping. Sequencing used blood buffy coat. The source of this sequence is a woman aged 18 to 75 with a cervical HPV16 infection that either progressed to CIN3+ or cleared (not recorded which).

CDR3 DNA (partial): TGTGCCAGCAGCATAACGGCGACTAACGGATACCTCAATGAG. Protein: CASSITATNGYLNE. In full, the CDR3 is CASSITATNGYLNEQFF. V usage is TRBV7-6 and J usage is TRBJ2-1, with a possible D match to TRBD2 (5 bases). The read halts 3 residues ahead of the CDR3 end, with the missing end drawn from the germline J gene. Trimming shortened V by 5 bases and J by 6 bases, and 23 bases separated the two germline ends. Germline V gene sequence: CDR1 SGHVS, CDR2 FNYEAQ. The CDR3 loop spans 17 amino acids.